This section outlines one TCR beta chain sequence together with its context. The source of the sample is a study of blood T cell repertoires in COVID-19. Across the study: Researchers got acute and convalescent COVID-19 samples from the United States, Italy and Spain. The analysed material was cDNA or gDNA that came from T cells, B-cell-depleted T cells, or PBMCs.

Germline CDR1 LNHNV, CDR2 YYDKDF (reference sequence). The CDR3 has 15 amino acids. The germline V and J ends were trimmed by 1 base and 0 bases, with 9 bases remaining between them. Original data processing: Using reference gene primer amplification, nucleated cell counts were estimated. Profiled with immunoSEQ multiplex PCR; TCRdb holds only in-frame clones, not every one. V and J calls and clone size come straight from that table; D and trimming were deduced from the DNA. Among 200,000 to 250,000 clones listed, approximately 91% were seen once. The TCR originated in a man aged 60-69 years who had recovered from COVID-19. The chain uses TRBV15 and TRBJ1-2; possibly TRBD1 for D (5 bases). The sequencing input was peripheral blood. CDR3 protein: CATSRASGTNYGYTF. The CDR3 DNA is TGTGCCACCAGCAGAGCATCAGGGACTAACTATGGCTACACCTTC.